The clone carrying this T cell receptor beta chain was seen just once. This sample is drawn from a study of blood T cell repertoires in COVID-19. TCRdb's copy holds only in-frame clones and misses some; the assay was immunoSEQ multiplex PCR. This sample has some 270,000 clones; roughly 85% occur once, and the top ten carry approximately 10%. The CDR3 spans 13 residues. V lost 0 bases and J lost 9, with 9 bases in between. The sample consisted of peripheral blood. The receptor was isolated from a woman between 65 and 79 years old with acute or convalescent COVID-19. The chain joins TRBV12-3 or TRBV12-4 to TRBJ2-1; D remains unclear. The CDR3 reads CASSLARSGEQFF. The CDR3 nucleotides are TGTGCCAGCAGTTTAGCCCGGAGTGGTGAGCAGTTCTTC.